The rows below give T cell receptor beta chains drawn from one sample of a study of technical replicates of blood from a handful of donors. The data were produced by immunoSEQ multiplex PCR, yet TCRdb's version contains in-frame clones alone and is incomplete. The table has roughly 70,000 clones, around 93% seen once. Sequenced input: T cells isolated from PBMCs. The origin of the receptors is a human donor in good health. Each CDR3 is given with its conserved first and last residue. D genes are given only for firm matches. Clone size is given for some rows only: seen once, a few or many times, or a class if the clone is expanded.

D gene: TRBD1; clone size: -; J gene: TRBJ2-5; V gene: TRBV7-6; CDR3 DNA: TGTGCCAGCAGCCCGAAACCCGGGACAGGGGGCGAAGAGACCCAGTACTTC; CDR3 protein: CASSPKPGTGGEETQYF
D gene: -; clone size: once; J gene: TRBJ2-5; V gene: TRBV12-2; CDR3 DNA: TGTGCAAGTCGCTTAGCTCCGCGGCGGGGGGGCGGAGAGACCCAGTACTTC; CDR3 protein: CASRLAPRRGGGETQYF
D gene: -; clone size: -; J gene: TRBJ2-5; V gene: TRBV29-1; CDR3 DNA: TGCAGCGTTGGATCGGGTCTGGAGACCCAGTACTTC; CDR3 protein: CSVGSGLETQYF
D gene: -; clone size: -; J gene: TRBJ2-1; V gene: TRBV19; CDR3 DNA: TGTGCCAGTAGTACGATAAAGGCTAGCGAGAGCTCCTACAATGAGCAGTTCTTC; CDR3 protein: CASSTIKASESSYNEQFF
D gene: TRBD1; clone size: -; J gene: TRBJ2-7; V gene: TRBV25-1; CDR3 DNA: TGTGCCAGCAGTGAATATGGGACAGGGGGCTACGAGCAGTACTTC; CDR3 protein: CASSEYGTGGYEQYF
D gene: -; clone size: once; J gene: TRBJ1-3; V gene: TRBV20-1; CDR3 DNA: TGCAGTGCCCCCGTGGGAAACACCATATATTTT; CDR3 protein: CSAPVGNTIYF
D gene: TRBD1; clone size: -; J gene: TRBJ2-7; V gene: TRBV19; CDR3 DNA: TGTGCCAGTAGTTCCGGGACAGGGGCTTACGAGCAGTACTTC; CDR3 protein: CASSSGTGAYEQYF
D gene: -; clone size: -; J gene: TRBJ2-7; V gene: TRBV28; CDR3 DNA: TGTGCCAGCAGCCGTCCCAGTGGCTCCCTTGGGCAGTACTTC; CDR3 protein: CASSRPSGSLGQYF
D gene: -; clone size: -; J gene: TRBJ2-7; V gene: TRBV18; CDR3 DNA: TGTGCCAGCTCACGGGGAGGCCACGAGCAGTACTTC; CDR3 protein: CASSRGGHEQYF
D gene: -; clone size: -; J gene: TRBJ2-2; V gene: TRBV15; CDR3 DNA: TGTGCCTCCCAGGGTACGAACACCGGGGAGCTGTTTTTT; CDR3 protein: CASQGTNTGELFF
D gene: TRBD1; clone size: -; J gene: TRBJ1-1; V gene: TRBV11-2; CDR3 DNA: TGTGCCAGCAGCTCCGACCGGGACAGGACTATGAACACTGAAGCTTTCTTT; CDR3 protein: CASSSDRDRTMNTEAFF
D gene: -; clone size: once; J gene: TRBJ2-7; V gene: TRBV10-3; CDR3 DNA: TGTGCCATCAGTGACAGTTCCTACGAGCAGTACTTC; CDR3 protein: CAISDSSYEQYF
D gene: TRBD2; clone size: -; J gene: TRBJ2-7; V gene: TRBV9; CDR3 DNA: TGTGCCAGCAGCGACCACAGGACTAGCGGGGTCGTGGGTGAGCAGTACTTC; CDR3 protein: CASSDHRTSGVVGEQYF
D gene: -; clone size: -; J gene: TRBJ1-1; V gene: TRBV27; CDR3 DNA: TGTGCCAGCAACCCTGGGGCTTTTCTGGCCACTGAAGCTTTCTTT; CDR3 protein: CASNPGAFLATEAFF
D gene: -; clone size: -; J gene: TRBJ2-3; V gene: TRBV7-9; CDR3 DNA: TGTGCCAGCTTTAGGGTCCTGGGACTGTTAGATACGCAGTATTTT; CDR3 protein: CASFRVLGLLDTQYF
D gene: -; clone size: -; J gene: TRBJ1-5; V gene: TRBV7-2; CDR3 DNA: TGTGCCAGCAGCTTAGCTGGGAGATCTCAGCCCCAGCATTTT; CDR3 protein: CASSLAGRSQPQHF
D gene: -; clone size: -; J gene: TRBJ2-5; V gene: TRBV18; CDR3 DNA: TGTGCCAGCTCAACGGGACAAAACGTGGAGACCCAGTACTTC; CDR3 protein: CASSTGQNVETQYF
D gene: TRBD2; clone size: -; J gene: TRBJ2-7; V gene: TRBV4-1; CDR3 DNA: TGCGCCAGCAGCCAACAAGCCACCGGGGGGGGGATTCCCTACGAGCAGTACTTC; CDR3 protein: CASSQQATGGGIPYEQYF
D gene: -; clone size: -; J gene: TRBJ1-6; V gene: TRBV30; CDR3 DNA: TGTGCCTGGAGAAACAGGGAGTACGCTAATTCACCCCTCCACTTT; CDR3 protein: CAWRNREYANSPLHF
D gene: -; clone size: -; J gene: TRBJ2-7; V gene: TRBV9; CDR3 DNA: TGTGCCAGCAGCCCGGGTCTCTACGAGCAGTACTTC; CDR3 protein: CASSPGLYEQYF
D gene: -; clone size: -; J gene: TRBJ2-1; V gene: TRBV6-1; CDR3 DNA: TGTGCCGTCCGGGACTCGTACAATGAGCAGTTCTTC; CDR3 protein: CAVRDSYNEQFF
D gene: TRBD1; clone size: -; J gene: TRBJ2-7; V gene: TRBV7-7; CDR3 DNA: TGTGCTAGCAGCCCGGACAGGGGCTACGAGCAGTACTTC; CDR3 protein: CASSPDRGYEQYF
D gene: TRBD2; clone size: -; J gene: TRBJ2-1; V gene: TRBV5-1; CDR3 DNA: TGCGCCAGCAGCACTACTAGCGGGAACTACAATGAGCAGTTCTTC; CDR3 protein: CASSTTSGNYNEQFF
D gene: -; clone size: -; J gene: TRBJ1-2; V gene: TRBV25-1; CDR3 DNA: TGTGCCAGCAGTTTTCATGGTGGGGGGAGTGTCTATGGCTACACCTTC; CDR3 protein: CASSFHGGGSVYGYTF
D gene: -; clone size: -; J gene: TRBJ1-2; V gene: TRBV11-2; CDR3 DNA: TGTGCCAGCAGCTTATGGCTGGACAGCCGGAACTTC; CDR3 protein: CASSLWLDSRNF
D gene: -; clone size: -; J gene: TRBJ2-1; V gene: TRBV15; CDR3 DNA: TGTGCCACCCGCGCAATGAATGAGCAGTTCTTC; CDR3 protein: CATRAMNEQFF
D gene: -; clone size: -; J gene: TRBJ2-3; V gene: TRBV5-4; CDR3 DNA: TGTGCCAGCAGCTTGGACTATTCCACAGATACGCAGTATTTT; CDR3 protein: CASSLDYSTDTQYF
D gene: TRBD1; clone size: -; J gene: TRBJ2-7; V gene: TRBV27; CDR3 DNA: TGTGCCAGCAGTTTGGGACAGGGTACGGACGAGCAGTACTTC; CDR3 protein: CASSLGQGTDEQYF
D gene: -; clone size: -; J gene: TRBJ1-1; V gene: TRBV5-1; CDR3 DNA: TGCGCCAGCAGGTCACCCCGGGACAACTCTTTGGGAGCTGAAGCTTTCTTT; CDR3 protein: CASRSPRDNSLGAEAFF